This T cell receptor beta chain emerged from a study of control samples from healthy donors and cancer patients. Libraries were prepared by immunoSEQ multiplex PCR; TCRdb keeps only in-frame clonotypes and omits some of them. The sample lists about 130,000 clones; just under 95% were seen once. The source of this sequence is a young man in good health. The sequenced material came from blood.

The CDR3 loop reads CASTQRGMNTEAFF. The CDR3 region has the DNA TGTGCCAGCACCCAGAGGGGCATGAACACTGAAGCTTTCTTT. This rearrangement joins TRBV6-5 to TRBJ1-1; perhaps TRBD1 as D (5 bases). The ends were cut back, 7 bases at V and 0 bases at J, with 12 bases in the middle. The CDR3 loop spans 14 amino acids. The V gene's germline CDR1 is MNHEY and CDR2 SVGAGI.